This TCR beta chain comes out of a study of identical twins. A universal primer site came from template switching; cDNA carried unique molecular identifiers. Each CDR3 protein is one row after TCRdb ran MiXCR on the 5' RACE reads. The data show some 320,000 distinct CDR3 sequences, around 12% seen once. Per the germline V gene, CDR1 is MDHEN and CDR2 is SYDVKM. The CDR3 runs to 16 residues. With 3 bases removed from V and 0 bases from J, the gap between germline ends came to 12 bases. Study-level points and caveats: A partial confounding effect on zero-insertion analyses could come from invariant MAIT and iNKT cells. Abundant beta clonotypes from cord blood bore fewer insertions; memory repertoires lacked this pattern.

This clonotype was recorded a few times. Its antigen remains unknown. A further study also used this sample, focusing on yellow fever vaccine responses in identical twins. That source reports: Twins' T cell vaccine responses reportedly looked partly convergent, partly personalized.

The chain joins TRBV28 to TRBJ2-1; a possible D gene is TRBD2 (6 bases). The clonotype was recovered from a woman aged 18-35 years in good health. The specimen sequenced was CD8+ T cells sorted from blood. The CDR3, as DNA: TGTGCCAGCAGTTTTCTGGTGACTAGCTCCTACAATGAGCAGTTCTTC. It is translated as CASSFLVTSSYNEQFF.